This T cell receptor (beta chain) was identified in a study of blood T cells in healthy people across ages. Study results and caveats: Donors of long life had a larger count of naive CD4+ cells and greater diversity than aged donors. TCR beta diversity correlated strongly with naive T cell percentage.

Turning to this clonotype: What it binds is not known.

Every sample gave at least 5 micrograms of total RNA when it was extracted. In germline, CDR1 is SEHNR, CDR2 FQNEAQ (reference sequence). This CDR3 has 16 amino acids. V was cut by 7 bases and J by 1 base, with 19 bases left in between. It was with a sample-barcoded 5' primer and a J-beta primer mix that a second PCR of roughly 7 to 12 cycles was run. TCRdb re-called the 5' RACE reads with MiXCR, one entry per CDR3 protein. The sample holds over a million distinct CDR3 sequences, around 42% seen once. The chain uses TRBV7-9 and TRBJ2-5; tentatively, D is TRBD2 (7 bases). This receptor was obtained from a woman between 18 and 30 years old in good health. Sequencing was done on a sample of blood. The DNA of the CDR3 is TGTGCCAGCATCAACGCAGGGGCTAGCGGCCAAGAGACCCAGTACTTC. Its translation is CASINAGASGQETQYF.